This TCR beta chain was captured by sequencing in a study of CD4+ T cells in melanoma. V lost 5 bases, J lost 4 bases, and 7 bases stayed unmatched. Germline V gives CDR1 SGHVS, CDR2 FNYEAQ. The CDR3 has 15 residues. Data came from immunoSEQ multiplex PCR; TCRdb stores just in-frame clones and leaves some out. The sample holds 8,500 to 10,000 clones, over 60% seen once. The rearrangement uses TRBV7-6 and TRBJ2-1; TRBD2 agrees at 8 bases. The origin of this receptor is a human donor with melanoma. Material: tumor tissue. The CDR3 region is CASSVSGELYNEQFF. Written as DNA, the CDR3 is TGTGCCAGCAGCGTTAGCGGGGAACTTTACAATGAGCAGTTCTTC.